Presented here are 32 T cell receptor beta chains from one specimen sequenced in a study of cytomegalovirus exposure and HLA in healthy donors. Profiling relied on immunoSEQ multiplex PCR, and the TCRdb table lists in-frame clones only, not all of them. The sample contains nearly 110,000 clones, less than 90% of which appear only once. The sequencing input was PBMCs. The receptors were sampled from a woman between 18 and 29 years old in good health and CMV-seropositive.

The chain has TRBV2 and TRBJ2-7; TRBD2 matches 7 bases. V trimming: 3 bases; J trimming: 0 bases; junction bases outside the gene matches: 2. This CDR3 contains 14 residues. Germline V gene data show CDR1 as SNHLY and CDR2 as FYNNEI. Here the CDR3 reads CASSEGGSSYEQYV. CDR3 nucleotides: TGTGCCAGCAGTGAGGGCGGGAGCTCCTACGAGCAGTACGTC.

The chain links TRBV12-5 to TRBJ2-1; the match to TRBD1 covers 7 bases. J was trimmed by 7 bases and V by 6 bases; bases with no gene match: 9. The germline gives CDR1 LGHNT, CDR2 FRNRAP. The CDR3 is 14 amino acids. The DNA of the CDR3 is TGTGCTAGTGGCAGCGACAGGGCCTCGAATGAGCAGTTCTTC. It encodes CASGSDRASNEQFF.

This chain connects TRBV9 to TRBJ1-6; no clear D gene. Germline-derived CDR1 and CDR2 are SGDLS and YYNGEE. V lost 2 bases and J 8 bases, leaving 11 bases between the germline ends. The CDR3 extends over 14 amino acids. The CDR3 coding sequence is TGTGCCAGCAGCGTGGGCGCTGCAGATTCACCCCTCCACTTT. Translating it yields CASSVGAADSPLHF.

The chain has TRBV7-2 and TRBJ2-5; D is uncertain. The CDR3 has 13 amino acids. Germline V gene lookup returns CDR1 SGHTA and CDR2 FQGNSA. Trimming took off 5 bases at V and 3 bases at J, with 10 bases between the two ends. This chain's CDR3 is CASSPPSEETQYF. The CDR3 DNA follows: TGTGCCAGCAGCCCACCCTCGGAAGAGACCCAGTACTTC.

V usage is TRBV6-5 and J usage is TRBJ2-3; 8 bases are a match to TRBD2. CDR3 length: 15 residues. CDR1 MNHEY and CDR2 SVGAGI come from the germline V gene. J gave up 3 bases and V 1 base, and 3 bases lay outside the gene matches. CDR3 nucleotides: TGTGCCAGCAGTTACTACGGGGGGGGTACAGATACGCAGTATTTT. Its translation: CASSYYGGGTDTQYF.

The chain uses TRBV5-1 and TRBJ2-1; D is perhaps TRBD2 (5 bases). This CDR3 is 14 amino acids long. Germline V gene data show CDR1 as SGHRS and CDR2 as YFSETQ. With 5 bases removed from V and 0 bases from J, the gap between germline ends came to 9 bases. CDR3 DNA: TGCGCCAGCAGTAAGAGGGACTCCTACAATGAGCAGTTCTTC. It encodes CASSKRDSYNEQFF.

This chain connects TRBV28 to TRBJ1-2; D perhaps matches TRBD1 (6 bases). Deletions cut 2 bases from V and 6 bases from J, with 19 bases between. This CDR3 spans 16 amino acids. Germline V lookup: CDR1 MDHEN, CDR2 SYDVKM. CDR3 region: CASSLGRAGEQDGYTF. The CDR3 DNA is TGTGCCAGCAGTTTAGGTCGGGCAGGGGAACAGGATGGCTACACCTTC.

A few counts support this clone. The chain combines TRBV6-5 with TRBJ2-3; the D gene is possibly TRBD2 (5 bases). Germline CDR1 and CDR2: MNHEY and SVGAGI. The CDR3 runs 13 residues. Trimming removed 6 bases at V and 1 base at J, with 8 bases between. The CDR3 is CASRELGTDTQYF. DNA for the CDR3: TGTGCCAGCAGAGAACTAGGCACAGATACGCAGTATTTT.

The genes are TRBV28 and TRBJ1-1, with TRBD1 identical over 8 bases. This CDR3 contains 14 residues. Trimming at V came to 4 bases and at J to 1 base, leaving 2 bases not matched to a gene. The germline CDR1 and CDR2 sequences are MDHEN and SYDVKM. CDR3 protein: CASSWDRSNTEAFF. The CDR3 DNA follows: TGTGCCAGCAGTTGGGACAGGTCGAACACTGAAGCTTTCTTT.

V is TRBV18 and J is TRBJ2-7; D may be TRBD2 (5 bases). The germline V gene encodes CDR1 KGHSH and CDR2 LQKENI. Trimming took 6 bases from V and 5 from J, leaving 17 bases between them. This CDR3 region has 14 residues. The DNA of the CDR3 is TGTGCCAGCTCCCCTCGGACTCCTCCCGACGAGCAGTACTTC. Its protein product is CASSPRTPPDEQYF. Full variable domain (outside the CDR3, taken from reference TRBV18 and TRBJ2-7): NAGVMQNPRHLVRRRGQEARLRCSPMKGHSHVYWYRQLPEEGLKFMVYLQKENIIDESGMPKERFSAEFPKEGPSILRIQQVVRGDSAAYFCASSPRTPPDEQYFGPGTRLTVT.

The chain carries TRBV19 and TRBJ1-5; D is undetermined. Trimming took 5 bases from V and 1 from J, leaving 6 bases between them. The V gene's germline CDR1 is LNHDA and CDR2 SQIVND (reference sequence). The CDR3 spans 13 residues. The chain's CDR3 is CASSLRSNQPQHF. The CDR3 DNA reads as TGTGCCAGTAGTTTGAGGAGCAATCAGCCCCAGCATTTT.

CDR3 nucleotides: TGTGCCAGCAGTTTTGTGACAGATAATTCACCCCTCCACTTT. It translates to CASSFVTDNSPLHF. This chain links TRBV27 with TRBJ1-6; tentatively, D is TRBD1 (5 bases). Germline CDR1 is MNHEY and CDR2 is SMNVEV (reference sequence). The CDR3 is 14 amino acids. Trimming cost V 3 bases and J 5 bases, with 8 bases left between them.

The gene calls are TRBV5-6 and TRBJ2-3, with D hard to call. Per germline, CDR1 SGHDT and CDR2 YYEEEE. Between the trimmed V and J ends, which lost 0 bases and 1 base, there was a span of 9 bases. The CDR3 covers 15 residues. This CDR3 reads CASSLVYRGTDTQYF. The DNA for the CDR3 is TGTGCCAGCAGCTTGGTTTACCGGGGCACAGATACGCAGTATTTT.

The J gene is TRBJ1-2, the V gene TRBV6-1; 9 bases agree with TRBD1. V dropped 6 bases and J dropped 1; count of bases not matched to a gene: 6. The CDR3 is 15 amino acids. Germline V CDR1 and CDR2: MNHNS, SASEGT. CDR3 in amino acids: CASSPGQGNNYGYTF. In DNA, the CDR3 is TGTGCCAGCAGCCCGGGACAGGGAAATAACTATGGCTACACCTTC.

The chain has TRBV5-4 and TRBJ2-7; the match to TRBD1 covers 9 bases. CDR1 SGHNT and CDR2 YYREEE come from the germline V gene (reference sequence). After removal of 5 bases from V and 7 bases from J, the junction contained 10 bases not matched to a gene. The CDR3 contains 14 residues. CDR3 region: CASSSNRGRWEQYV. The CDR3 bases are TGTGCCAGCAGTAGCAACAGGGGGCGTTGGGAGCAGTACGTC.

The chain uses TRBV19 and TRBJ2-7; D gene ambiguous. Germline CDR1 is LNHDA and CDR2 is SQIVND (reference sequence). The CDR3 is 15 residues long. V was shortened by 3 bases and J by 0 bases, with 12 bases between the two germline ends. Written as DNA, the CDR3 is TGTGCCAGTAGTATTATATGGGCCACCTCCTACGAGCAGTACTTC. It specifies CASSIIWATSYEQYF.

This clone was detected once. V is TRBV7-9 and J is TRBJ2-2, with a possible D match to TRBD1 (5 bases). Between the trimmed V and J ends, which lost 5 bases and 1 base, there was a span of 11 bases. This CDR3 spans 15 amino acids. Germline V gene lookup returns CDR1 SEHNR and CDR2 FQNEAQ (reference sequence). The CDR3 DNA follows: TGTGCCAGCAGCGCGCCAACAGGGAACACCGGGGAGCTGTTTTTT. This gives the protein CASSAPTGNTGELFF.

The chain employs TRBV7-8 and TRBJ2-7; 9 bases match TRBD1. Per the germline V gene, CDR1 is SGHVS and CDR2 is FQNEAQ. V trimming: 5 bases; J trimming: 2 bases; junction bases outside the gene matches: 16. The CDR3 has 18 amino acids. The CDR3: CASSLRNLGTGYPYEQYF. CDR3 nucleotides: TGTGCCAGCAGCCTACGAAATTTGGGGACAGGGTATCCCTACGAGCAGTACTTC.

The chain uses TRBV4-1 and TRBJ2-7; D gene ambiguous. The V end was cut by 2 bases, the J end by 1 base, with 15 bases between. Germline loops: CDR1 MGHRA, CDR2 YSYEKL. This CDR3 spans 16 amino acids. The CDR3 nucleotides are TGCGCCAGCAGCCAACCCAGTTTCAGAGGTTCCTACGAGCAGTACTTC. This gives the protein CASSQPSFRGSYEQYF.

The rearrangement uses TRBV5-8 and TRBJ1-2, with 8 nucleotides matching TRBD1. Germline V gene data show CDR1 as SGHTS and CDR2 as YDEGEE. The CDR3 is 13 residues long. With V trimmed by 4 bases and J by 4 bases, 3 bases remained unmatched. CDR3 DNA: TGTGCCAGCAGCCCCACAGGGGGCTATGGCTACACCTTC. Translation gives CASSPTGGYGYTF.

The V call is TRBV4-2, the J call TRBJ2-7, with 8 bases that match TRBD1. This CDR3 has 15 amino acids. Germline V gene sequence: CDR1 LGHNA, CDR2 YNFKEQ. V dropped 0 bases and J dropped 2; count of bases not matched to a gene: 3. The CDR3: CASSQDKGQAYEQYF. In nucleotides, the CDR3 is TGTGCCAGCAGCCAAGATAAGGGACAGGCCTACGAGCAGTACTTC.

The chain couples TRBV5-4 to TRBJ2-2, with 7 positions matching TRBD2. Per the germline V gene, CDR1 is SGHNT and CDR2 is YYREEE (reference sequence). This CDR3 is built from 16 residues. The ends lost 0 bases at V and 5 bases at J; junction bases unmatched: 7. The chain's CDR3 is CASSLAEQGGTGELFF. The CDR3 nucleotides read TGTGCCAGCAGCTTGGCTGAGCAGGGAGGGACCGGGGAGCTGTTTTTT. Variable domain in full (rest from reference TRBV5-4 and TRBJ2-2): ETGVTQSPTHLIKTRGQQVTLRCSSQSGHNTVSWYQQALGQGPQFIFQYYREEENGRGNFPPRFSGLQFPNYSSELNVNALELDDSALYLCASSLAEQGGTGELFFGEGSRLTVL.

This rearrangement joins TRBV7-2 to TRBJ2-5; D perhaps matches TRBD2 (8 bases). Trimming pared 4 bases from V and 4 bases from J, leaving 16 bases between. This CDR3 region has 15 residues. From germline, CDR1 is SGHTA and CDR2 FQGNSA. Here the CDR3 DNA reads TGTGCCAGCAGCTCCGGGGGGGGACAGATAGAGACCCAGTACTTC. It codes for CASSSGGGQIETQYF.

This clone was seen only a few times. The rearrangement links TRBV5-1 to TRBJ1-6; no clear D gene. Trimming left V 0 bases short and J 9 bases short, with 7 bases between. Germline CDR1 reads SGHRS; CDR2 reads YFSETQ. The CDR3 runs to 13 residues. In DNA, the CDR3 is TGCGCCAGCAGCTTGGAAAGGAGTTCACCCCTCCACTTT. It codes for CASSLERSSPLHF.

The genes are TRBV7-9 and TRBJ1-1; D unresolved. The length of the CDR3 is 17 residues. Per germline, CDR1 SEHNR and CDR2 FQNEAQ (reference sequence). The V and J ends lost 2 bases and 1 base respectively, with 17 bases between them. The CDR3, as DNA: TGTGCCAGCAGCTTAATTAGAGACGAGGGCCCGAACACTGAAGCTTTCTTT. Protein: CASSLIRDEGPNTEAFF.

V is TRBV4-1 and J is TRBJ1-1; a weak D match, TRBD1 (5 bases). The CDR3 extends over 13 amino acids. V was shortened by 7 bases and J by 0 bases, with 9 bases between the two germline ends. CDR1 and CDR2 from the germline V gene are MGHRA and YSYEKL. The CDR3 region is CASMGQMNTEAFF. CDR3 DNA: TGCGCCAGCATGGGGCAAATGAACACTGAAGCTTTCTTT.

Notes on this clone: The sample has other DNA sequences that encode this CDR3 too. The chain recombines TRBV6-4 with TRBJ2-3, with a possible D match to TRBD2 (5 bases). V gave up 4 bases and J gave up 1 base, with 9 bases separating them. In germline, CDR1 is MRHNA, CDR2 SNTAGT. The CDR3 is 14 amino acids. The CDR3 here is CASSVSGGTDTQYF. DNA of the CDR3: TGTGCCAGCAGTGTTTCCGGGGGCACAGATACGCAGTATTTT.

CDR3 protein: CASRAGTQETQYF. The CDR3 DNA reads as TGTGCCAGTAGGGCCGGGACACAAGAGACCCAGTACTTC. The chain joins TRBV19 to TRBJ2-5; TRBD1 might be the D (6 bases). This CDR3 has 13 residues. V lost 6 bases and J 2 bases, leaving 10 bases between the germline ends. CDR1 and CDR2 from the germline V gene are LNHDA and SQIVND (reference sequence).

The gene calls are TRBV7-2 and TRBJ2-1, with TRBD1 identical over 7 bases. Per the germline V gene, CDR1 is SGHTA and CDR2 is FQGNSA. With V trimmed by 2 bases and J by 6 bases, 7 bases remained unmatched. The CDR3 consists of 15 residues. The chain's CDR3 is CASSLTGTASNEQFF. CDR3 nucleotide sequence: TGTGCCAGCAGCTTAACCGGGACAGCCTCCAATGAGCAGTTCTTC.

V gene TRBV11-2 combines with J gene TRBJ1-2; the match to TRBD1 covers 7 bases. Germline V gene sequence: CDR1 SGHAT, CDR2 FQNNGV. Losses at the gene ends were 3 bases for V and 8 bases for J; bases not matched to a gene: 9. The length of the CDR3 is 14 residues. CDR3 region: CASSFPDRALGYTF. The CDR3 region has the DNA TGTGCCAGCAGCTTCCCCGACAGGGCTCTCGGCTACACCTTC. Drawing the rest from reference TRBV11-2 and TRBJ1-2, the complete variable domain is EAGVAQSPRYKIIEKRQSVAFWCNPISGHATLYWYQQILGQGPKLLIQFQNNGVVDDSQLPKDRFSAERLKGVDSTLKIQPAKLEDSAVYLCASSFPDRALGYTFGSGTRLTVV.

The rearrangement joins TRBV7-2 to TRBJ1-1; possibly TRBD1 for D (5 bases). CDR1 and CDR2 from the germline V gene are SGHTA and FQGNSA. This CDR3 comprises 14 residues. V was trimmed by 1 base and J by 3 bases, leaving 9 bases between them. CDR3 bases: TGTGCCAGCAGCTTAGATCCAGGGTACACTGAAGCTTTCTTT. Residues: CASSLDPGYTEAFF.

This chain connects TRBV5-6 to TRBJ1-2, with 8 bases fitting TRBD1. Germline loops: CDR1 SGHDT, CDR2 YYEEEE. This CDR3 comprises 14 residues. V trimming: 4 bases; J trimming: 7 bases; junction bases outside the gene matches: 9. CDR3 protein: CASSGRTGISGYTF. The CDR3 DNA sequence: TGTGCCAGCAGCGGACGGACAGGGATCAGTGGCTACACCTTC.